One sample yielded the 22 T cell receptor beta chains listed below, sequenced in a study of beta chain features in type 1 diabetes. Study results and caveats: Researchers report that Type 1 diabetes patients had moderately but significantly shorter TCRB CDR3s across all four CD4+ subsets.

The antigens for these receptors are not known. Investigators reverse transcribed all isolated RNA, so they sequenced expressed TCRB transcripts. TCRdb's copy holds only in-frame clones and misses some; the assay was immunoSEQ multiplex PCR. The table shows roughly 38,000 clones, with approximately 61% occurring only once. Sequencing used Tregs from blood. These receptors came from a man younger than 40 with type 1 diabetes. Some clones in this sample may be carry-over from other donors' samples.

The chain joins TRBV5-6 to TRBJ2-7; 7 bases map to TRBD2. The V gene's germline CDR1 is SGHDT and CDR2 YYEEEE. The CDR3 length is 13 residues. With 4 bases clipped from V and 3 bases from J, the junction kept 4 bases outside the gene matches. The CDR3 protein is CASSVWDYYEQYF. The DNA for the CDR3 is TGTGCCAGCAGCGTTTGGGACTACTACGAGCAGTACTTC. The full variable domain, completed using reference TRBV5-6 and TRBJ2-7, is DAGVTQSPTHLIKTRGQQVTLRCSPKSGHDTVSWYQQALGQGPQFIFQYYEEEERQRGNFPDRFSGHQFPNYSSELNVNALLLGDSALYLCASSVWDYYEQYFGPGTRLTVT.

This clone has more than one count but fewer than ten. The CDR3 sequence is CASSSQGYGYTF. The CDR3 bases are TGTGCCAGCAGTTCCCAGGGGTATGGCTACACCTTC. The chain links TRBV27 to TRBJ1-2; D perhaps matches TRBD1 (6 bases). Germline V gene lookup returns CDR1 MNHEY and CDR2 SMNVEV (reference sequence). CDR3 length equals 12 residues. The germline V and J ends were trimmed by 4 bases and 5 bases, with 8 bases remaining between them.

This clone occurred a few times. This chain joins TRBV5-4 and TRBJ2-1; unclear D gene. Trimming took off 0 bases at V and 0 bases at J, with 10 bases between the two ends. Germline V gene data show CDR1 as SGHNT and CDR2 as YYREEE (reference sequence). This CDR3 has 16 amino acids. In DNA, the CDR3 is TGTGCCAGCAGCTTGGCCGCACACAGCTCCTACAATGAGCAGTTCTTC. Its translation: CASSLAAHSSYNEQFF.

The CDR3 protein is CASSQETGTVNQPQHF. The CDR3 DNA sequence: TGTGCCAGCAGCCAAGAAACCGGGACAGTCAATCAGCCCCAGCATTTT. The rearrangement links TRBV4-2 to TRBJ1-5, with 7 positions matching TRBD1. The V gene end was trimmed by 0 bases and the J gene end by 3 bases; junction bases not matched to a gene: 5. The V gene's germline CDR1 is LGHNA and CDR2 YNFKEQ. The CDR3 loop spans 16 amino acids.

The V call is TRBV7-9, the J call TRBJ1-5; D remains ambiguous. From germline, CDR1 is SEHNR and CDR2 FQNEAQ (reference sequence). V was cut by 0 bases and J by 3 bases, with 6 bases left in between. This CDR3 is built from 14 residues. The CDR3 DNA reads as TGTGCCAGCAGCTTAGCGGGCCCCAATCAGCCCCAGCATTTT. Protein product: CASSLAGPNQPQHF. Complete variable domain (other parts from reference TRBV7-9 and TRBJ1-5): DTGVSQNPRHKITKRGQNVTFRCDPISEHNRLYWYRQTLGQGPEFLTYFQNEAQLEKSRLLSDRFSAERPKGSFSTLEIQRTEQGDSAMYLCASSLAGPNQPQHFGDGTRLSIL.

The chain joins TRBV11-2 to TRBJ2-7; 9 nucleotides match TRBD1. The CDR3 extends over 15 amino acids. Germline CDR1 reads SGHAT; CDR2 reads FQNNGV. With 5 bases clipped from V and 2 bases from J, the junction kept 7 bases outside the gene matches. CDR3 in amino acids: CASSPGTGLTYEQYF. DNA for the CDR3: TGTGCCAGCAGCCCAGGGACAGGGCTTACCTACGAGCAGTACTTC.

The chain employs TRBV28 and TRBJ1-5; the D is unclear. The CDR3 runs to 12 residues. CDR1 and CDR2 from the germline V gene are MDHEN and SYDVKM. V lost 5 bases and J lost 6, with 8 bases in between. Here the CDR3 DNA reads TGTGCCAGCAGTATCCTTATTCAGCCCCAGCATTTT. Translated: CASSILIQPQHF.

This CDR3 is CASRSPGADTQYF. DNA of the CDR3: TGTGCCAGCAGATCACCCGGGGCAGATACGCAGTATTTT. The V call is TRBV6-6, the J call TRBJ2-3, with D perhaps TRBD2 (5 bases). The length of the CDR3 is 13 residues. In germline, CDR1 is MNHNY, CDR2 SVGAGI (reference sequence). The ends were cut back, 6 bases at V and 4 bases at J, with 11 bases in the middle.

The chain recombines TRBV5-6 with TRBJ2-7; D may be TRBD2 (6 bases). This CDR3 is built from 14 residues. CDR1 SGHDT and CDR2 YYEEEE come from the germline V gene. V shed 2 bases and J shed 4 bases, with 13 bases lying between them. Here the CDR3 DNA reads TGTGCCAGCAGCTTCGGGGGACCCCAATACGAGCAGTACTTC. This translates into CASSFGGPQYEQYF.

The chain employs TRBV6-6 and TRBJ2-7; TRBD1 matches 11 bases. Per germline, CDR1 MNHNY and CDR2 SVGAGI (reference sequence). The ends lost 7 bases at V and 2 bases at J; junction bases unmatched: 7. This CDR3 region has 15 residues. CDR3 sequence (DNA): TGTGCCAGCAAGAGGACGGGACAGGGGGCCTACGAGCAGTACTTC. Amino acid sequence: CASKRTGQGAYEQYF.

Concerning this clone: At the DNA level, this CDR3 is encoded by other sequences in the same sample as well. This chain uses TRBV6-1 with TRBJ1-5, with D possibly TRBD1 on 6 matching bases. Germline CDR1 is MNHNS and CDR2 is SASEGT. The CDR3 has 17 residues. Trimming cost V 4 bases and J 4 bases, with 20 bases left between them. The CDR3 bases are TGTGCCAGCAGTGCTGAGCCCTATGAGACAGGTAATCAGCCCCAGCATTTT. Protein: CASSAEPYETGNQPQHF.

The chain carries TRBV14 and TRBJ1-1, with TRBD1 as a possible D gene (5 bases). The CDR3 length is 14 residues. Per germline, CDR1 SGHDN and CDR2 FVKESK. V was clipped by 0 bases and J by 9 bases, with 14 bases between them. The CDR3 DNA reads as TGTGCCAGCAGCCAAGATTTCGGGGGTTCACAAGCTTTCTTT. Translation gives CASSQDFGGSQAFF.

The rearrangement uses TRBV6-1 and TRBJ1-5; unclear D gene. This CDR3 contains 16 residues. Per the germline V gene, CDR1 is MNHNS and CDR2 is SASEGT. V dropped 2 bases and J dropped 1 base, with 12 bases sitting between them. CDR3: CASSEFSAGSNQPQHF. CDR3 in DNA: TGTGCCAGCAGTGAATTTTCGGCAGGCAGCAATCAGCCCCAGCATTTT.

The chain joins TRBV6-1 to TRBJ1-5, with D possibly being TRBD1 (6 bases). Germline V gives CDR1 MNHNS, CDR2 SASEGT. V was trimmed by 9 bases and J by 11 bases, leaving 20 bases between them. This CDR3 is built from 13 residues. The CDR3 bases are TGTGCCAGTTCCTGGGACACCGGGGTGGCCCAGCATTTT. Its translation: CASSWDTGVAQHF.

In its sample, this clone was seen once. This sequence joins TRBV5-6 and TRBJ1-4; D is undetermined. The V and J ends lost 2 bases and 4 bases respectively, with 9 bases between them. The CDR3 has 14 residues. CDR1 and CDR2 from the germline V gene are SGHDT and YYEEEE. The CDR3 sequence: CASSFRQLNEKLFF. The CDR3 bases are TGTGCCAGCAGCTTCAGGCAGCTTAATGAAAAACTGTTTTTT.

The V and J genes are TRBV29-1 and TRBJ2-7; possible D gene TRBD1, 6 bases. The CDR3 is 12 residues long. Germline V gives CDR1 SQVTM, CDR2 ANQGSEA. V gave up 6 bases and J gave up 2 bases, with 11 bases separating them. The CDR3 is CSVGDRPYEQYF. DNA for the CDR3: TGCAGCGTCGGTGACAGGCCCTACGAGCAGTACTTC.

This clone was seen only once. The chain couples TRBV4-3 to TRBJ1-2; D is possibly TRBD1 (5 bases). Trimming cost V 1 base and J 4 bases, with 13 bases left between them. Germline V CDR1 and CDR2: LGHNA, YSLEER. This CDR3 spans 15 amino acids. CDR3 protein: CASSQVVQGGYGYTF. Written as DNA, the CDR3 is TGCGCCAGCAGCCAAGTCGTTCAGGGCGGCTATGGCTACACCTTC.

V and J are TRBV7-6 and TRBJ1-2; 10 bases agree with TRBD1. Trimming at V came to 5 bases and at J to 4 bases, leaving 10 bases not matched to a gene. Germline CDR1 SGHVS, CDR2 FNYEAQ. The CDR3 contains 16 residues. CDR3 coding DNA: TGTGCCAGCAGCCGCGGACAGGGGGGTTCCTTCTATGGCTACACCTTC. Translated: CASSRGQGGSFYGYTF.

V is TRBV28 and J is TRBJ2-3, with TRBD2 identical over 12 bases. Per germline, CDR1 MDHEN and CDR2 SYDVKM. The CDR3 sequence is 16 residues long. V lost 10 bases and J lost 2; bases outside the gene matches: 10. The CDR3 here is CAISGLAGYYTDTQYF. In DNA form, the CDR3 reads TGTGCCATCTCGGGACTAGCGGGCTACTACACAGATACGCAGTATTTT.

The chain employs TRBV6-5 and TRBJ2-7; 8 nucleotides align to TRBD2. The germline gives CDR1 MNHEY, CDR2 SVGAGI. V was clipped by 6 bases and J by 7 bases; unmatched bases: 5. This CDR3 is built from 12 residues. The CDR3 coding sequence is TGTGCCAGCAGAGGACTAGCACGGGAGCAGTACTTC. Translated: CASRGLAREQYF.

This clone showed up just a few times. The J gene is TRBJ1-1, the V gene TRBV4-1, with 8 bases that match TRBD1. The CDR3 contains 15 residues. The ends lost 6 bases at V and 1 base at J; junction bases unmatched: 7. The germline gives CDR1 MGHRA, CDR2 YSYEKL. The CDR3 is CASSSTGTGNTEAFF. The CDR3 bases are TGCGCCAGCAGTTCTACCGGGACAGGGAACACTGAAGCTTTCTTT.

This clone is a singleton in its sample. The chain uses TRBV6-6 and TRBJ1-5; perhaps TRBD1 as D (6 bases). This CDR3 contains 14 residues. The V and J ends lost 7 bases and 2 bases respectively, with 12 bases between them. The V gene's germline CDR1 is MNHNY and CDR2 SVGAGI (reference sequence). This chain's CDR3 is CASIQGLGNQPQHF. The CDR3 DNA is TGTGCCAGCATCCAGGGGCTCGGCAATCAGCCCCAGCATTTT.